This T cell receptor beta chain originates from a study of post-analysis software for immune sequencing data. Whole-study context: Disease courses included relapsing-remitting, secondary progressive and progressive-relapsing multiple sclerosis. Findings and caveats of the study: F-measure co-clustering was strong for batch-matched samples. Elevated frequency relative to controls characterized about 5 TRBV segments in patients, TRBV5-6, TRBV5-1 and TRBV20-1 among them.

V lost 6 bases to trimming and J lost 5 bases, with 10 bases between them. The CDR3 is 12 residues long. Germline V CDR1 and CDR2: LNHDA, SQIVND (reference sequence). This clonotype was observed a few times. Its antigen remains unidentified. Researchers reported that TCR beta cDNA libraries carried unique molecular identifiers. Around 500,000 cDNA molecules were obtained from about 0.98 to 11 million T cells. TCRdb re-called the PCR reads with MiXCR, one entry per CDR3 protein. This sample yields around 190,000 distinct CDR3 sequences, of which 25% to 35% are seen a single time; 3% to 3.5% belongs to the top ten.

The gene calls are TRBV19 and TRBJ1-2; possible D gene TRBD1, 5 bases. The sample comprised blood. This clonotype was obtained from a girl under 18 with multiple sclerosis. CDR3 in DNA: TGTGCCAGTAGCCAACAGGCTTATGGCTACACCTTC. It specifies CASSQQAYGYTF.